The rows below give T cell receptor beta chains drawn from one sample of a study of T cells after posttransplantation cyclophosphamide. Clones were sequenced by immunoSEQ multiplex PCR, and TCRdb holds only the in-frame ones, with some missing. Altogether about 40,000 clones were found in the sample, and no singletons occur. The sequenced sample consisted of PBMCs. The receptors shown here come from a man under 40 in good health and a related stem cell transplant donor. CDR3s include the opening cysteine and the closing phenylalanine or tryptophan. Each record gives: D gene, J gene, clone size, V gene, CDR3 DNA, CDR3 protein. The D gene is left open where the match is weak. Only some rows state a clone size, as once, few, many or a class for expanded clones.

TRBD1 | TRBJ2-5 | many | TRBV19 | TGTGCCAGCTCTGCAGGGGGTGTGGGGCGGACCCAGTACTTC | CASSAGGVGRTQYF
. | TRBJ2-4 | many | TRBV18 | TGTGCCAGCTCACAACGAAGACAGGGACTGGACATTCAGTACTTC | CASSQRRQGLDIQYF
. | TRBJ2-7 | many | TRBV28 | TGTGCCAGCAGTTGGCGGGGATCCTACGAGCAGTACTTC | CASSWRGSYEQYF
TRBD1 | TRBJ1-5 | . | TRBV24-1 | TGTGCCACCAGTGAATCCAGGGGGGGCAATCAGCCCCAGCATTTT | CATSESRGGNQPQHF
. | TRBJ1-1 | many | TRBV18 | TGTGCCAGCTCACCACGGCAGGGCCAGGCTGAAGCTTTCTTT | CASSPRQGQAEAFF
TRBD1 | TRBJ2-7 | . | TRBV9 | TGTGCCAGCAGCTCCCGTGGGGACAGGGAATACGAGCAGTACTTC | CASSSRGDREYEQYF
. | TRBJ2-1 | many | TRBV27 | TGTGCCAGCACCTTCCCGACAGGGAGGTTAAGCAATGAGCAGTTCTTC | CASTFPTGRLSNEQFF
. | TRBJ2-6 | many | TRBV2 | TGTGCCAGCAGGCACCCCCAGGGGTACTCTGGGGCCAACGTCCTGACTTTC | CASRHPQGYSGANVLTF
. | TRBJ2-7 | many | TRBV7-9 | TGTGCCAGCAGCTCCACAGACAGATACGAGCAGTACTTC | CASSSTDRYEQYF
TRBD1 | TRBJ1-2 | many | TRBV27 | TGTGCCAGCAGTTTATGGTCCGGGACAGGGGTGTATGGCTACACCTTC | CASSLWSGTGVYGYTF
. | TRBJ2-2 | many | TRBV5-1 | TGCGCCAGCAGCTTGCGGCAGGGTGCCACCGGGGAGCTGTTTTTT | CASSLRQGATGELFF
TRBD1 | TRBJ1-2 | . | TRBV11-1 | TGTGCCAGCAGCTTAGGCCGCCTACAGGGGCCGGCGAGGAATGGCTACACCTTC | CASSLGRLQGPARNGYTF
. | TRBJ1-2 | many | TRBV11-2 | TGTGCCAGCAGCCTAGACAGATATGGCTACACCTTC | CASSLDRYGYTF
. | TRBJ2-5 | . | TRBV29-1 | TGCAGCGTTGAGCGGACAGTAGAAGAGACCCAGTACTTC | CSVERTVEETQYF
TRBD2 | TRBJ2-5 | many | TRBV10-3 | TGTGCCATCAGTGGACTAGCGGGGGGGCCGGGGGAGACCCAGTACTTC | CAISGLAGGPGETQYF
. | TRBJ1-4 | . | TRBV25-1 | TGTGCCAGCAGTGGGACGAGGGGTCCCAATGAAAAACTGTTTTTT | CASSGTRGPNEKLFF
. | TRBJ1-5 | many | TRBV6-1 | TGTGCCAGCAGTGAAGCAGGGTATAGCAATCAGCCCCAGCATTTT | CASSEAGYSNQPQHF
TRBD1 | TRBJ1-4 | many | TRBV15 | TGTGCCACCAGCAGAGTGGGACAGCCAGCTGAAAAACTGTTTTTT | CATSRVGQPAEKLFF
. | TRBJ1-2 | many | TRBV18 | TGTGCCAGCTCGTCTAAACCAGGGGTTGGCTACACCTTC | CASSSKPGVGYTF
. | TRBJ2-5 | many | TRBV9 | TGTGCCAGCAGCGCCCCGGGCGGGTCTCAAGAGACCCAGTACTTC | CASSAPGGSQETQYF
. | TRBJ1-2 | many | TRBV5-5 | TGTGCCAGCAGCTTAGGCAGGTCTAACTATGGCTACACCTTC | CASSLGRSNYGYTF
TRBD1 | TRBJ2-3 | many | TRBV5-4 | TGTGCCAGCAGCCATCCCACTAGGGACAGGGGGGCAGATACGCAGTATTTT | CASSHPTRDRGADTQYF
. | TRBJ2-3 | many | TRBV15 | TGTGCCACCAGCAGAGACGCGAGCACAGATACGCAGTATTTT | CATSRDASTDTQYF
TRBD2 | TRBJ2-1 | many | TRBV7-3 | TGTGCCAGCAGCTCAAGCGGGGGGGCTAAGTACAATGAGCAGTTCTTC | CASSSSGGAKYNEQFF
TRBD1 | TRBJ2-2 | many | TRBV19 | TGTGCCAGTAGGGACAGGGTGGCCGGGGAGCTGTTTTTT | CASRDRVAGELFF
. | TRBJ2-3 | many | TRBV7-2 | TGTGCCAGCAGCTTAGCGCGGTTGGAAGATACGCAGTATTTT | CASSLARLEDTQYF
TRBD2 | TRBJ2-5 | many | TRBV6-6 | TGTGCCAGCAGTTACCCCGGGACTAAAGAGACCCAGTACTTC | CASSYPGTKETQYF
TRBD1 | TRBJ1-5 | many | TRBV19 | TGTGCCAGTAGAGAACAGGGGGCGCGAAATCAGCCCCAGCATTTT | CASREQGARNQPQHF
TRBD1 | TRBJ1-2 | many | TRBV7-3 | TGTGCCAGCAGCTTAATGACGGGACAGAGCTATGGCTACACCTTC | CASSLMTGQSYGYTF
. | TRBJ2-5 | many | TRBV18 | TGTGCCAGCTCACCCCTAGGAGAGACCCAGTACTTC | CASSPLGETQYF
. | TRBJ1-5 | many | TRBV5-6 | TGTGCCAGCAGCTTGGGACATAACCCAAATCAGCCCCAGCATTTT | CASSLGHNPNQPQHF
. | TRBJ1-2 | many | TRBV19 | TGTGCCAGTAGTATTTCAGGGCGCAACTATGGCTACACCTTC | CASSISGRNYGYTF
TRBD2 | TRBJ2-5 | . | TRBV5-1 | TGCGCCAGCAGCCCAAGACTAGCGGGGGGGCCTGATGGAGAGACCCAGTACTTC | CASSPRLAGGPDGETQYF
. | TRBJ1-4 | many | TRBV5-1 | TGCGCCAGCAGCTTGGGGGGGCGAAGCAGGTTTGCAACTAATGAAAAACTGTTTTTT | CASSLGGRSRFATNEKLFF
TRBD1 | TRBJ1-5 | . | TRBV6-6 | TGTGCCAGCAGGTCCCCGGGACAGCTTCAACCTCAGCCCCAGCATTTT | CASRSPGQLQPQPQHF
. | TRBJ1-6 | many | TRBV11-3 | TGTGCCAGCAGCTTCTCCTTTGGCTCACCCCTCCACTTT | CASSFSFGSPLHF
TRBD1 | TRBJ2-1 | . | TRBV15 | TGTGCCACCAGCACCCCCGGGACAGGGAGAGTCTTC | CATSTPGTGRVF
TRBD1 | TRBJ2-7 | many | TRBV18 | TGTGCCAGCTCACAGGGGACAGGGAAGGGCGAGCAGTACTTC | CASSQGTGKGEQYF
. | TRBJ1-3 | many | TRBV11-2 | TGTGCCAGCAGCTTAGTAGCGCAGGCTTACTCTGGAAACACCATATATTTT | CASSLVAQAYSGNTIYF
TRBD1 | TRBJ2-7 | many | TRBV6-1 | TGTGCCAGCAGTAAACAGGGGCTTCGGGACTACGAGCAGTACTTC | CASSKQGLRDYEQYF
. | TRBJ1-4 | many | TRBV6-2/TRBV6-3 | TGTGCCAGCAGAAACCGGGTACAAAAACTGTTTTTT | CASRNRVQKLFF
TRBD2 | TRBJ2-5 | . | TRBV29-1 | TGCAGCTGGGGACTAGCGGGGGAGACCCAGTACTTC | CSWGLAGETQYF
TRBD2 | TRBJ2-1 | many | TRBV11-2 | TGTGCCAGCAGCTCCCTTAGCGGGAACGCCTACAATGAGCAGTTCTTC | CASSSLSGNAYNEQFF
. | TRBJ1-1 | few | TRBV5-3 | TGTGCCAGAAGCTTAAAAACACAGGGAAGGGACACTGAAGCTTTCTTT | CARSLKTQGRDTEAFF
. | TRBJ2-5 | . | TRBV5-4 | TGTGCCAGCAGCTTACCCCCGGGAGAGACCCAGTACTTC | CASSLPPGETQYF
TRBD1 | TRBJ2-1 | many | TRBV5-6 | TGTGCCAGCAGCTTGGGGACAGGGGGTTCCTACAATGAGCAGTTCTTC | CASSLGTGGSYNEQFF
TRBD2 | TRBJ2-5 | few | TRBV19 | TGTGCCAGTAGTGTGACTAGCGGGGAAGAGACCCAGTACTTC | CASSVTSGEETQYF
. | TRBJ2-2 | many | TRBV7-2 | TGTGCCAGCAGCCGCTCCCTCGGGTTGATGGTCACCGGGGAGCTGTTTTTT | CASSRSLGLMVTGELFF
TRBD1 | TRBJ2-4 | large | TRBV27 | TGTGCCAGCAGTCAGACAGGGAGCGCGTTAGCCAAAAACATTCAGTACTTC | CASSQTGSALAKNIQYF
. | TRBJ2-1 | many | TRBV9 | TGTGCCAGCAGCTCAGGGAACTCCTACAATGAGCAGTTCTTC | CASSSGNSYNEQFF
. | TRBJ1-1 | many | TRBV7-9 | TGTGCCAGCAGCTTCCGAGCAGGCGTGAACACTGAAGCTTTCTTT | CASSFRAGVNTEAFF
. | TRBJ2-1 | many | TRBV12-3/TRBV12-4 | TGTGCCAGCAGGTCAGGGAGCTCCTACAATGAGCAGTTCTTC | CASRSGSSYNEQFF
. | TRBJ1-1 | many | TRBV28 | . | CASSGTGTFGAFF